These 3 T cell receptor beta chains came from one sample sequenced in a study of T cell repertoires in cytomegalovirus infection. MiXCR was run by TCRdb on the reads, yielding one entry per CDR3 protein. The table includes 750,000 to 900,000 distinct CDR3 sequences, 25% to 35% detected once. No antigen has been identified for these receptors. Here the sequenced sample was cultured CD8+ T cells from PBMCs, taken from culture after CMV antigen stimulation. Receptors originate from a human donor in good health (CMV status not recorded). Some clones in this sample may be carry-over from other donors' samples.

This clonotype was recorded at least ten times. The V gene is TRBV7-6, the J gene TRBJ2-1; TRBD1 might be the D (6 bases). Germline CDR1 and CDR2: SGHVS and FNYEAQ. V was trimmed by 6 bases and J by 0 bases, leaving 24 bases between them. CDR3 length: 19 amino acids. The CDR3 DNA sequence: TGTGCCAGCAGTCATAAGGCGGCAGGCGAAGGGGGCTCCTACAATGAGCAGTTCTTC. This codes for CASSHKAAGEGGSYNEQFF.

The chain joins TRBV3-1 to TRBJ2-2, with D possibly being TRBD1 or TRBD2 (5 bases each). The CDR3 contains 13 residues. V was clipped by 6 bases and J by 7 bases, with 12 bases between them. From germline, CDR1 is LGHDT and CDR2 YNNKEL (reference sequence). CDR3 sequence (DNA): TGTGCCAGCAGTCCCCTGGGGGACGGGGAGCTGTTTTTT. Translation gives CASSPLGDGELFF.

V is TRBV19 and J is TRBJ2-5, with D maybe TRBD1 (6 bases). V was clipped by 4 bases and J by 7 bases, with 16 bases between them. The germline V gene encodes CDR1 LNHDA and CDR2 SQIVND (reference sequence). The CDR3 sequence is 14 residues long. CDR3 sequence (DNA): TGTGCCAGTAGTACCTTTTACAGGGACGGGACCCAGTACTTC. This sequence encodes CASSTFYRDGTQYF.